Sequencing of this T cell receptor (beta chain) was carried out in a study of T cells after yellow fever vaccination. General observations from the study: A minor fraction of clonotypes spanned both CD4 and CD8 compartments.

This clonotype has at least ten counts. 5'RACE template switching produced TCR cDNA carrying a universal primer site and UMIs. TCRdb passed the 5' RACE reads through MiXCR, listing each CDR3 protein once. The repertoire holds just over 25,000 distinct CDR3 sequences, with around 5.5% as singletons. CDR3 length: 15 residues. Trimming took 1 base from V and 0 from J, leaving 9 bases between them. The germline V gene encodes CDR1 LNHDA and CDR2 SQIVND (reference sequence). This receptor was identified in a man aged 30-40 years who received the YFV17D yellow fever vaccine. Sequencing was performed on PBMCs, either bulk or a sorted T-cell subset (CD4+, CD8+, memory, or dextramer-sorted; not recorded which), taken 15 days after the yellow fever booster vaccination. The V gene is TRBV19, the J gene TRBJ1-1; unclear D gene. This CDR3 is CASSIGRIMNTEAFF. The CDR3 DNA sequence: TGTGCCAGTAGTATAGGACGGATCATGAACACTGAAGCTTTCTTT.